A selection of T cell receptor beta chains follows, all from one sample in a study of CD8+ T cells in alopecia areata. Sequenced by immunoSEQ multiplex PCR; TCRdb stores in-frame clones only, minus some. The sample holds over 250,000 clones, over 45% seen once. The starting material was CD4+ T cells sorted from blood, obtained at week 52, from a patient treated with tofacitinib. The receptors were sampled from a human donor with alopecia areata. The CDR3 runs from the conserved cysteine through the conserved F or W. The D gene is left open where the match is weak. The size field is filled for only some rows; it gives once, few, many or a size class.

clone_size,d_call,v_call,j_call,cdr3_aa,cdr3_nt
few,.,TRBV29-1,TRBJ2-3,CSARTDTQYF,TGCAGCGCCCGCACAGATACGCAGTATTTT
.,.,TRBV5-1,TRBJ1-2,CASSPPGEGYTF,TGCGCCAGCAGCCCTCCGGGGGAAGGCTACACCTTC
.,.,TRBV5-4,TRBJ2-4,CASSPSAENIQYF,TGTGCCAGCAGCCCGTCGGCGGAAAACATTCAGTACTTC
few,.,TRBV5-6,TRBJ2-3,CASSFEIQSTDTQYF,TGTGCCAGCAGCTTTGAGATACAAAGCACAGATACGCAGTATTTT
few,.,TRBV2,TRBJ2-7,CASSDDSGRTF,TGTGCCAGCAGTGATGATAGTGGACGGACTTTC
.,.,TRBV6-6,TRBJ1-1,CASLPGSTEAFF,TGTGCCAGCCTCCCGGGGAGCACTGAAGCTTTCTTT
.,.,TRBV30,TRBJ2-7,CAWRGSYEQYF,TGTGCCTGGAGGGGTTCCTACGAGCAGTACTTC
once,.,TRBV30,TRBJ1-5,CAYRQEDQPQHF,TGTGCCTACCGACAGGAGGATCAGCCCCAGCATTTT
once,TRBD2,TRBV29-1,TRBJ2-5,CSVWGGGRETQYF,TGCAGCGTATGGGGCGGGGGGCGTGAGACCCAGTACTTC
.,.,TRBV6-6,TRBJ2-7,CASSYWGAYEQYF,TGTGCCAGCAGTTATTGGGGAGCCTACGAGCAGTACTTC
.,.,TRBV5-1,TRBJ1-2,CASSPTSSSSGYTF,TGCGCCAGCAGCCCCACATCAAGCAGTAGTGGCTACACCTTC
.,.,TRBV30,TRBJ1-5,CAWSTRGAQPQHF,TGTGCCTGGAGTACGAGAGGGGCGCAGCCCCAGCATTTT
few,TRBD2,TRBV9,TRBJ2-7,CASSAGLAGSEQYF,TGTGCCAGCAGCGCGGGACTAGCGGGGAGCGAGCAGTACTTC
few,TRBD1,TRBV29-1,TRBJ2-2,CSVSETGVTGELFF,TGCAGCGTTTCTGAGACAGGGGTGACCGGGGAGCTGTTTTTT
.,TRBD2,TRBV29-1,TRBJ2-5,CSVGGRGETQYF,TGCAGCGTTGGCGGGAGGGGAGAGACCCAGTACTTC
.,.,TRBV4-1,TRBJ2-3,CASSHSPRRGLSTDTQYF,TGCGCCAGCAGCCACTCACCGCGAAGGGGTCTGAGCACAGATACGCAGTATTTT
.,.,TRBV10-3,TRBJ2-5,CAIMRDLQETQYF,TGTGCCATCATGAGGGACTTACAAGAGACCCAGTACTTC
few,.,TRBV19,TRBJ2-1,CASSMRQYNEQFF,TGTGCCAGTAGTATGAGACAGTACAATGAGCAGTTCTTC
few,.,TRBV7-3,TRBJ1-6,CASSLKGDSPLHF,TGTGCCAGCAGCTTAAAAGGAGATTCACCCCTCCACTTT
few,.,TRBV30,TRBJ2-1,CAWTGSSYNEQFF,TGTGCCTGGACAGGGAGCTCCTACAATGAGCAGTTCTTC
.,TRBD1,TRBV15,TRBJ1-2,CATSRVTGGRGYGYTF,TGTGCCACCAGCAGAGTAACAGGGGGCCGCGGCTATGGCTACACCTTC
few,.,TRBV11-2,TRBJ1-6,CASSFAHSPLHF,TGTGCCAGCAGCTTTGCTCATTCACCCCTCCACTTT
.,TRBD2,TRBV7-2,TRBJ2-5,CASSIRTSSAETQYF,TGTGCCAGCAGCATCAGGACTAGCTCGGCAGAGACCCAGTACTTC
.,.,TRBV29-1,TRBJ2-5,CSSTLGDGWETQYF,TGCAGCTCTACTCTGGGGGACGGCTGGGAGACCCAGTACTTC
.,.,TRBV7-3,TRBJ2-2,CASSLRAVNTGELFF,TGTGCCAGCAGCTTAAGAGCAGTTAACACCGGGGAGCTGTTTTTT
.,TRBD2,TRBV6-6,TRBJ2-1,CASSYSTSDEQFF,TGTGCCAGCAGTTACTCGACTAGCGATGAGCAGTTCTTC
.,TRBD2,TRBV30,TRBJ2-7,CAWSVLSGETEQYF,TGTGCCTGGAGTGTACTAAGCGGGGAGACGGAGCAGTACTTC